The rows below give T cell receptor beta chains drawn from one sample of a study of T cell responses to AZD1222 COVID-19 vaccine. This table comes from immunoSEQ multiplex PCR, and its TCRdb copy is limited to in-frame clones, with some not included. The table has 100,000 or so clones, about 81% seen once. Here the sequenced sample was peripheral blood, taken on day 0 of AZD1222 vaccination. These receptors were obtained from an adult in good health. The CDR3 runs from the conserved cysteine through the conserved F or W. A D gene is named only where the DNA matches it firmly. Size tells how often a clone was seen (once, few, many) or the class of an expanded clone, and some rows leave it out.

size,J,D,V,DNA,CDR3
NA,TRBJ1-6,NA,TRBV3-1/TRBV3-2,TGTGCCAGCAGCCAGGGTAATTCACCCCTCCACTTT,CASSQGNSPLHF
NA,TRBJ2-3,NA,TRBV9,TGTGCCAGCAGCGTAGATCCCATCACAGATACGCAGTATTTT,CASSVDPITDTQYF
NA,TRBJ2-4,TRBD2,TRBV5-1,TGCGCCAGCAGCATTTACCCGGGGGGAACCAAAAACATTCAGTACTTC,CASSIYPGGTKNIQYF
NA,TRBJ2-7,TRBD2,TRBV9,TGTGCCAGCAGCGTAGGAGGACTAGCGGTCTACGAGCAGTACTTC,CASSVGGLAVYEQYF
NA,TRBJ2-5,NA,TRBV7-2,TGTGCCAGCAGCTATCGGCTAGCAGGGCGTGAGACCCAGTACTTC,CASSYRLAGRETQYF
NA,TRBJ2-3,NA,TRBV11-2,TGTGCCAGCAGCTTATTGGGTTTTAAAGCAGATACGCAGTATTTT,CASSLLGFKADTQYF
NA,TRBJ2-7,NA,TRBV10-2,TGCGCCAGCAGTGAGGGCTACGAGCAGTACTTC,CASSEGYEQYF
NA,TRBJ1-2,NA,TRBV14,TGTGCCAGCAGCCAAGATCTGGCGACAGGTGGCTACACCTTC,CASSQDLATGGYTF
once,TRBJ1-5,NA,TRBV5-1,TGCGCCAGCAGCTTGGGGTTGGGGAATCAGCCCCAGCATTTT,CASSLGLGNQPQHF
few,TRBJ2-5,NA,TRBV4-1,TGCGCCAGCAGCCAAGTCCCGACAGGTTCGCAAGAGACCCAGTACTTC,CASSQVPTGSQETQYF
NA,TRBJ1-1,TRBD1,TRBV15,TGTGCCACCAGCGACCCAGGGGGAGGTTACACTGAAGCTTTCTTT,CATSDPGGGYTEAFF
NA,TRBJ2-3,TRBD2,TRBV6-1,TGTGCCAGCAAAGGAGCGGGGACCACAGATACGCAGTATTTT,CASKGAGTTDTQYF
few,TRBJ2-4,NA,TRBV2,TGTGCCAGCAGTGAAGATGGCTCGCTAGCCAAAAACATTCAGTACTTC,CASSEDGSLAKNIQYF
NA,TRBJ1-1,NA,TRBV24-1,TGTGCCACCAGTGATTTGCAGAGGGTTTCCAAAGCTTTCTTT,CATSDLQRVSKAFF
NA,TRBJ1-1,NA,TRBV20-1,TGCAGTGCCAGTGTTCGGGGGAAAGCTTTCTTT,CSASVRGKAFF
NA,TRBJ2-3,NA,TRBV30,TGTGCCTGGAGCCATTACGAGGCAGGGGGCACAGATACGCAGTATTTT,CAWSHYEAGGTDTQYF
NA,TRBJ1-3,NA,TRBV6-1,TGTGCCAGCAGTGTTGTAACGGGGGGCTCTGGAAACACCATATATTTT,CASSVVTGGSGNTIYF
once,TRBJ1-5,NA,TRBV20-1,TGCAGTGCTAGTTCGGGAGAACAGCCCCAGCATTTT,CSASSGEQPQHF
NA,TRBJ2-2,TRBD2,TRBV20-1,TGCAGTGCTAGTTCCAGCGGGGGGACCGGGGAGCTGTTTTTT,CSASSSGGTGELFF
NA,TRBJ1-2,NA,TRBV2,TGTGCCAGCAGTGAAAGGGCTAACTATGGCTACACCTTC,CASSERANYGYTF